What follows describes a single T cell receptor beta chain. Its cognate antigen has yet to be identified. No quality values exist for individual bases; no much larger clone is one base distant. Trimming removed 7 bases from V and 5 bases from J; the gene matches leave 7 bases unexplained. The germline V gene specifies MGHDK as CDR1 and SYGVNS as CDR2. The CDR3 covers 13 residues, taking in both the cysteine and the phenylalanine. Here the CDR3 DNA is all that survives: 39 bases in frame from base 1. These data belong to a study of identical twins (dated by TCRdb to between 2015 and 2016). For the wider study: To test whether fetal clonotypes persist, this study deep-sequenced TCR alpha and beta repertoires from monozygotic twins, from unrelated adults of various ages, and from cord blood. Replicate twin experiments were performed at different times using different library preparation protocols to rule out contamination.

On the study overall, not on this receptor specifically: In beta out-of-frame sequences, excess twin sharing was weaker, because having fewer shared sequences lowered the signal-to-noise ratio. Invariant T cells such as MAIT and iNKT could partly confound zero-insertion analyses, though diverse VJ usage argued against this for most clonotypes. Conclusions relied on cross-sectional statistical analysis, since the same donors could not be followed over many years. Fewer insertions were carried by abundant cord blood beta clonotypes, a similar but weaker trend appeared in young adult naive repertoires, and no such trend appeared in memory repertoires. Out-of-frame TCR alpha sharing in monozygotic twins was systematically underestimated by recombination models, whereas sharing between unrelated individuals was in agreement with the recombination models. Compared with coincidental sharing between unrelated individuals, an excess of low generation-probability sequences was observed among out-of-frame TCR alpha sequences shared between twins.

Libraries were built with 5' RACE. Sequencing was carried out with an Illumina HiSeq 2000. A universal primer binding site was introduced by template switching, and a unique molecular identifier was present in the final cDNA, enabling accurate counting of TCR cDNA molecules. First-strand cDNA for TCR alpha and beta chains was synthesized from specific primers in the conserved constant-segment region. To control for contamination, each cDNA library was double barcoded with a SMART-Mk sample barcode plus Illumina barcodes. TruSeq adapter sequences and Illumina sample barcodes were added in two successive PCR steps. The Illumina HiSeq platform was used with custom primers to sequence TCR alpha and beta cDNA libraries. On the study's bioinformatics: Raw reads were processed with MiGEC to extract unique molecular identifiers, and MiXCR was used to determine CDR3 positions. Recombination models were inferred per individual with the repgenHMM and IGoR tools using an EM algorithm. The tcR package in R was used for shared clonotype analysis, with sharing normalized by the product of cloneset sizes. Out-of-frame nonproductive sequences were analyzed to study raw recombination free of thymic and clonal selection effects. TCRdb reanalyzed the raw reads on its own, using fastp at Q25 for trimming and MiXCR for clone calling, and kept in-frame beta chains. Rows with one shared CDR3 protein collapse into an entry with the most common genes and DNA. TCRdb assigned the V and J calls; the authors' analysis was not used. Counted in this sample were 690,000 or so distinct CDR3 sequences; approximately 9% of them appeared once. Together, the top ten hold approximately 0.96% of the sample.

Every donor in the study was a healthy Caucasian. Three pairs of female monozygotic twins, all aged about 18 to 30 years, made up the twin cohort. RNA for TCR libraries was isolated from peripheral blood mononuclear cells. These sequences were also reported in another study, on yellow fever vaccine responses in identical twins. That second report states: The T cell response to vaccination in identical twins was reported by the authors to appear partly convergent and partly personalized. In identical twins, the study followed T cell clones that responded to the vaccine with precision.

The receptor was derived from a woman aged 18-30 years in good health. This sequence uses TRBV25-1 and TRBJ1-2; the junction holds 7 bases that match TRBD1. Input material: PBMCs. The DNA sequence follows: TGTGCCAGCATCGAGAACAGGGGTTATGGCTACACCTTC. It specifies CASIENRGYGYTF.